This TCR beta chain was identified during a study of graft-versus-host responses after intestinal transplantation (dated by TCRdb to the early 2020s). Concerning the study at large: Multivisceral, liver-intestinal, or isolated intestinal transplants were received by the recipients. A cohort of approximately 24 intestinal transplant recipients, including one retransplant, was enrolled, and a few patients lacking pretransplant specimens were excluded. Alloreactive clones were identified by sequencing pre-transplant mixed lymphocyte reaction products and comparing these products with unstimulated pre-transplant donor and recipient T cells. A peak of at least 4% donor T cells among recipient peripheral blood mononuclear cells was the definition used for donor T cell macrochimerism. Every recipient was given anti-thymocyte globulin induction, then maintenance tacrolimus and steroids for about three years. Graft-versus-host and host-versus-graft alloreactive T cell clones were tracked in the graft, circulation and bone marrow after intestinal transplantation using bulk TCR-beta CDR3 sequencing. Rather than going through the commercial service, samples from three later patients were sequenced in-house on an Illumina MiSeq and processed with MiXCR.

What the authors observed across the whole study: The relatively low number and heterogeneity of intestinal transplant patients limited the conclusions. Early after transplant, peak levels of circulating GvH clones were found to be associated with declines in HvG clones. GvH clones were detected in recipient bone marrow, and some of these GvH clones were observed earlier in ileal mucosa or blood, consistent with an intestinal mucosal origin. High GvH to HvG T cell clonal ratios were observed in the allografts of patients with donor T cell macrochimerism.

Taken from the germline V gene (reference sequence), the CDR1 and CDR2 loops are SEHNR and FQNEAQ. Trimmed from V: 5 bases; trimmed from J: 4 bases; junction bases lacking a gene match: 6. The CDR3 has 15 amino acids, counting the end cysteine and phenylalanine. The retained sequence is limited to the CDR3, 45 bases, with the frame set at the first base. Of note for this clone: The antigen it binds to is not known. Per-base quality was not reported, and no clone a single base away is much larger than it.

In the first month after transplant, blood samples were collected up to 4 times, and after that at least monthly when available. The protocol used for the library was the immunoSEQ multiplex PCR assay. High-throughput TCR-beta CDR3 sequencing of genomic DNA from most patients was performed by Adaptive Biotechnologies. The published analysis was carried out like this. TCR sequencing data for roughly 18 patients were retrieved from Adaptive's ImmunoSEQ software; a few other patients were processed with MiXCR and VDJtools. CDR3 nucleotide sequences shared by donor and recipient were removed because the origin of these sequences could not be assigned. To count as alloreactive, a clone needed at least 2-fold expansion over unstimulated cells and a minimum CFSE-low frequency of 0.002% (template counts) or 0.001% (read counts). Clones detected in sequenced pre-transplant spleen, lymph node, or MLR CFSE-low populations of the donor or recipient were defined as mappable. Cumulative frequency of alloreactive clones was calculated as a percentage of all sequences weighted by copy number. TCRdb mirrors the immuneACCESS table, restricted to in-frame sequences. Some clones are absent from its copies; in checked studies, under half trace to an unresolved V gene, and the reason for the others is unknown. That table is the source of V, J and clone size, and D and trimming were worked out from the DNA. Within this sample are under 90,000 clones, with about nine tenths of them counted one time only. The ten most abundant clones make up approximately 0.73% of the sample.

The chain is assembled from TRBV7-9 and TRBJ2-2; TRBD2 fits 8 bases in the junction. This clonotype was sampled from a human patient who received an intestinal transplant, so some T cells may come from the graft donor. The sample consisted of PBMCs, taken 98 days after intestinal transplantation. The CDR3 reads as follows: CASSRGGAGTGELFF. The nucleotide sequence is TGTGCCAGCAGCCGGGGGGGCGCTGGCACCGGGGAGCTGTTTTTT.